These 12 T cell receptor beta chains originate from one sample sequenced in a study of T-cell memory formation after mild COVID-19. TCRdb itself ran the 5' RACE reads through MiXCR, one entry per CDR3 protein. The sample yields 540,000 or so distinct CDR3 sequences, 20% seen once. Input material: PBMCs or a T cell subset sorted from them (not recorded which). These receptors all stem from an adult woman who had mild COVID-19 (a few samples of this study predate the infection). Cell type and time point are not known.

V and J are TRBV15 and TRBJ2-7; 10 positions match TRBD2. The ends lost 6 bases at V and 3 bases at J; junction bases unmatched: 23. Germline CDR1 reads LNHNV; CDR2 reads YYDKDF (reference sequence). The CDR3 consists of 20 residues. CDR3 sequence (DNA): TGTGCCACCAGTCGCGCCCTAAATAGCGGGAGGCACGTTAGGCTCTACGAGCAGTACTTC. Its translation is CATSRALNSGRHVRLYEQYF.

V usage is TRBV4-2 and J usage is TRBJ2-1; D might be TRBD2 (5 bases). CDR1 LGHNA and CDR2 YNFKEQ come from the germline V gene. V dropped 0 bases and J dropped 0 bases, with 9 bases sitting between them. This CDR3 has 16 amino acids. The DNA for the CDR3 is TGTGCCAGCAGCCAAGAATGGGAGAGCTCCTACAATGAGCAGTTCTTC. It specifies CASSQEWESSYNEQFF.

The chain uses TRBV24-1 and TRBJ1-2; perhaps TRBD1 as D (5 bases). This CDR3 spans 15 amino acids. From germline, CDR1 is KGHDR and CDR2 SFDVKD. V was clipped by 4 bases and J by 2 bases, with 13 bases between them. As DNA, the CDR3 is TGTGCCACCAGTGACCATGGGACGGGGAACTATGGCTACACCTTC. Protein product: CATSDHGTGNYGYTF.

The rearrangement uses TRBV9 and TRBJ2-1, with 9 nucleotides matching TRBD2. V gave up 0 bases and J gave up 8 bases; unmatched junction bases: 12. The CDR3 runs to 17 residues. CDR1 is SGDLS, CDR2 YYNGEE, per germline. The CDR3 reads CASSVEPGREGFYEQFF. The DNA for the CDR3 is TGTGCCAGCAGCGTAGAGCCCGGGCGGGAGGGCTTTTATGAGCAGTTCTTC.

The CDR3 nucleotides are TGCGCCAGCAGCACCCTCTCTGCAGGGGCCAACGTCCTGACTTTC. Its protein product is CASSTLSAGANVLTF. V and J are TRBV5-1 and TRBJ2-6; D remains ambiguous. In germline, CDR1 is SGHRS, CDR2 YFSETQ. CDR3 length: 15 amino acids. The V gene lost 4 bases and the J gene lost 4 bases, with 12 bases spanning the gap.

This sequence joins TRBV5-5 and TRBJ2-4, with 8 bases identical to TRBD2. This CDR3 has 15 residues. Germline V gives CDR1 SGHKS, CDR2 YYEKEE (reference sequence). V shed 0 bases, J shed 5 bases, and the junction held 4 bases outside the gene matches. CDR3 region: CASSLGRGAQNIQYF. CDR3 bases: TGTGCCAGCAGCTTGGGGCGGGGGGCTCAAAACATTCAGTACTTC. Filled out from reference TRBV5-5 and TRBJ2-4, the complete variable domain reads DAGVTQSPTHLIKTRGQQVTLRCSPISGHKSVSWYQQVLGQGPQFIFQYYEKEERGRGNFPDRFSARQFPNYSSELNVNALLLGDSALYLCASSLGRGAQNIQYFGAGTRLSVL.

The CDR3 bases are TGTGCCACCAAACAGGGGGACGAGCAGTACTTC. Amino acids: CATKQGDEQYF. The chain couples TRBV24-1 to TRBJ2-7, with 8 bases aligning to TRBD1. V was pared by 8 bases and J by 5 bases, with 1 base of the junction left unmatched. Germline CDR1 is KGHDR and CDR2 is SFDVKD. This CDR3 is 11 amino acids long.

The J gene is TRBJ2-7, the V gene TRBV3-1, with D possibly matching TRBD1 (6 bases). Trimming removed 0 bases at V and 3 bases at J, with 12 bases between. CDR1 and CDR2 (germline): LGHDT, YNNKEL (reference sequence). CDR3 size: 15 residues. CDR3 residues: CASSQEGAGDYEQYF. The CDR3 DNA sequence: TGTGCCAGCAGCCAAGAGGGGGCTGGGGACTACGAGCAGTACTTC.

This clonotype was seen many times. This chain links TRBV29-1 with TRBJ1-2; D not resolved. The germline CDR1 and CDR2 sequences are SQVTM and ANQGSEA. V dropped 4 bases and J dropped 8 bases, with 11 bases sitting between them. There are 11 residues in the CDR3. The CDR3 region is CSVVSGRGYTF. The CDR3 nucleotides are TGCAGCGTTGTTAGCGGTCGGGGCTACACCTTC.

This clonotype was recorded a few times. The gene calls are TRBV15 and TRBJ1-4, with TRBD1 as a possible D gene (6 bases). V was pared by 0 bases and J by 0 bases, with 11 bases between. This CDR3 region has 17 residues. CDR1 and CDR2 (germline): LNHNV, YYDKDF (reference sequence). The CDR3 spells CATSREAGESTNEKLFF. In DNA, the CDR3 is TGTGCCACCAGCAGAGAGGCAGGGGAGTCAACTAATGAAAAACTGTTTTTT. The full variable domain, rest sourced from reference TRBV15 and TRBJ1-4, is DAMVIQNPRYQVTQFGKPVTLSCSQTLNHNVMYWYQQKSSQAPKLLFHYYDKDFNNEADTPDNFQSRRPNTSFCFLDIRSPGLGDTAMYLCATSREAGESTNEKLFFGSGTQLSVL.

The chain combines TRBV11-3 with TRBJ2-2; 9 bases are shared with TRBD2. Germline V lookup: CDR1 SGHNT, CDR2 YENEEA. The CDR3 covers 18 residues. J lost 5 bases, V lost 5 bases, and 15 bases had no gene match. CDR3 amino acids: CASSPPLGSGSGTGELFF. CDR3 coding DNA: TGTGCCAGCAGCCCACCCCTGGGTAGCGGGAGTGGGACCGGGGAGCTGTTTTTT.

This chain joins TRBV29-1 and TRBJ1-2; D gene unclear. The V end was cut by 5 bases, the J end by 5 bases, with 12 bases between. The CDR3 sequence is 12 residues long. Germline CDR1 and CDR2: SQVTM and ANQGSEA. The CDR3 here is CSVRLGGYGYTF. CDR3 nucleotide sequence: TGCAGCGTTCGCTTGGGAGGTTATGGCTACACCTTC.